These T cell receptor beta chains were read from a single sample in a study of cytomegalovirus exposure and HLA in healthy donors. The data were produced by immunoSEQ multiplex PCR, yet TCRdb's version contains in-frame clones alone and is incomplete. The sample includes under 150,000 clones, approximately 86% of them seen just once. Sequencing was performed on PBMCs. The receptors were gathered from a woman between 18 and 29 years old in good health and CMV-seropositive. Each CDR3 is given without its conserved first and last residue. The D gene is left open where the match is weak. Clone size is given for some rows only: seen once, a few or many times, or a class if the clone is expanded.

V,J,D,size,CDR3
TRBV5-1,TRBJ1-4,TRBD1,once,ASSLAGTGDEKLF
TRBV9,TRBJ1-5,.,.,ASSVEGGGQPQH
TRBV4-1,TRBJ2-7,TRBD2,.,ASSQDTPQLAGVFYEQY
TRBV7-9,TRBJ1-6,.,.,ASSPGLSSYNSPLH
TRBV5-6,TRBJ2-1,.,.,ASSLVGLLYNEQF
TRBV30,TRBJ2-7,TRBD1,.,AWTLYTGQGVPEQY
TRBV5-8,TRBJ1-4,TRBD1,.,ASSLRGPEKLF
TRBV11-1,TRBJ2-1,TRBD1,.,ASSPGQGPYNEQF
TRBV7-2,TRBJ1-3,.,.,ASTALTDGNTIY
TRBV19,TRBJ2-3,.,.,ASSMGLNTDTQY
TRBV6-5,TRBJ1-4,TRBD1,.,ASSPRQGLGEKLF
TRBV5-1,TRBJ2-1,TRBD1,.,ASSFRTGDVYNEQF
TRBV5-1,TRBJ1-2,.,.,ASSPTTGGGYT
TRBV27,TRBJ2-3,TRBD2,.,ASRLAGGPDTQY
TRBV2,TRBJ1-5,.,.,ASSELQVNQPQH
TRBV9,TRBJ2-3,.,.,ASTRDTDTDTQY
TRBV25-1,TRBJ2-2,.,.,ASSEWQDITGELF
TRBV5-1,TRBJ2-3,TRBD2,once,ASSLGLAGTTDTQY
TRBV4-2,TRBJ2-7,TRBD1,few,ASSHDGTDLRGEQY
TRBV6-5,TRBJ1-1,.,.,ASSPPGEKAF
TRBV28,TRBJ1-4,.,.,ASRLQIPGRKLF
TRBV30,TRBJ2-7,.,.,AWSVKRYEQY
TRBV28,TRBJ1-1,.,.,ASSEVGTEAF
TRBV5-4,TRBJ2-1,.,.,ASSLVLYAPTNEQF
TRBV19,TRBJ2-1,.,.,ASSIGQNNEQF
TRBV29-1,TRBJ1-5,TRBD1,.,SVADDRVDQPQH
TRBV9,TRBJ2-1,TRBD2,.,ASSVALAGDNEQF
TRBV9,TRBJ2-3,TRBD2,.,ASSSRTSGGATQY
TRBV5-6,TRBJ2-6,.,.,ASSLRQANVLT
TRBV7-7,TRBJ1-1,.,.,ASSRRLDTEAF
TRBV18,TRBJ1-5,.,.,ASSLTSEKPQH
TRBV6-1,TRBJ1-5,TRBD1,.,ASSEVGQINQPQH
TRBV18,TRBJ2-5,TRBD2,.,ASSPLGLASGETQY
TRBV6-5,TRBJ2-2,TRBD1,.,ASSSGQGSAGELF
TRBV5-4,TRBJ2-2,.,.,ASSLTANTGELF
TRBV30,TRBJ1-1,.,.,AWSVRQSNTEAF
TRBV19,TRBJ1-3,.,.,ASSKTGLSGNTIY
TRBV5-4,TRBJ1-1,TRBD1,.,ASSLVGQLNTEAF
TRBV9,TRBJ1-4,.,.,ASSVGGSAEGINEKLF
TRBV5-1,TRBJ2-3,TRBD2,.,ASRRIAGGPDTQY
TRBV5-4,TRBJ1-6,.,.,ASSWTTGSDSPLH
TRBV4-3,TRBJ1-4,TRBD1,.,ASSQGVNEKLF
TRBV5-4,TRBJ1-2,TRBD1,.,ASSRFQGAGGYT
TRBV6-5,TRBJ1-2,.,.,ASRRGSWGGYT
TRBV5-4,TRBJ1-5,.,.,ASSLDTQPQH
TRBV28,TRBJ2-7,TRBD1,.,ASSYHRDRGYEQY
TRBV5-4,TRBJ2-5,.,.,ASSSYGTHHPY
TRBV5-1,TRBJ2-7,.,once,ASGTPGVGHEQY